Sequencing of this T cell receptor beta chain was carried out in a study of persistence of HIV-infected CD4 T cells. General observations from the study: The rare CMV-responding cells with HIV-1 proviruses were not separately TCR-sequenced.

This clone was observed a handful of times. Antigen specificity is unknown. Overlapping HIV-1 Gag 15-mer peptides at approximately 0.96 ug per peptide per mL were used. Responding CD4+ T cells were sorted by upregulation of both CD40 ligand and CD69. The libraries were made with immunoSEQ version 4 in survey mode. Only in-frame clones appear in the TCRdb table, and some are missing; sequencing was by immunoSEQ multiplex PCR. The sample holds about 20,000 clones, 55% to 65% seen once. The sample in question was CD4+ T cells sorted from PBMCs after 18-hour stimulation, obtained from a patient who received antiretroviral therapy. This sequence was found in an adult woman with HIV who was CMV-seropositive.

CDR3 amino acids: CASSPTRLSGEQFF. The DNA of the CDR3 is TGTGCCAGCAGCCCAACCCGGCTATCAGGTGAGCAGTTCTTC. The chain uses TRBV7-2 and TRBJ2-1; D is undetermined. The CDR3 runs to 14 residues. Germline assignment: CDR1 SGHTA and CDR2 FQGNSA. The V and J ends lost 5 bases and 9 bases respectively, with 17 bases between them.